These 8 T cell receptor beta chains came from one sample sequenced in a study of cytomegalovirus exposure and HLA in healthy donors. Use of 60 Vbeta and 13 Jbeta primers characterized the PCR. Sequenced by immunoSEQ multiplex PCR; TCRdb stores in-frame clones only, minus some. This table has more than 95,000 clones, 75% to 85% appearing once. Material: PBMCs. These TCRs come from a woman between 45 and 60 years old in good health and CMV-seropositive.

CDR3 region: CAPERRNTEAFF. The CDR3 DNA follows: TGTGCCCCCGAGAGGAGGAACACTGAAGCTTTCTTT. The V call is TRBV5-7, the J call TRBJ1-1; D is uncertain. TRBV5-7 is an open reading frame whose function is uncertain. Trimming pared 10 bases from V and 1 base from J, leaving 11 bases between. The CDR3 sequence is 12 residues long.

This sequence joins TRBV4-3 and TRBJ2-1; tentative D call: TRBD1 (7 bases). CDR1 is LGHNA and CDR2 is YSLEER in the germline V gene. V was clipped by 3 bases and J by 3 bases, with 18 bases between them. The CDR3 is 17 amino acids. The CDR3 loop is CASSHQRQGGIYNEQFF. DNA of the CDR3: TGCGCCAGCAGCCATCAACGGCAGGGGGGAATCTACAATGAGCAGTTCTTC.

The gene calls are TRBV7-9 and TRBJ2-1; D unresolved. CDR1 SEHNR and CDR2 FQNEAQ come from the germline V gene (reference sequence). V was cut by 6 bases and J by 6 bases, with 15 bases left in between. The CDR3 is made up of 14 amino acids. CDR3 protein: CASSRRQLTNEQFF. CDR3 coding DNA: TGTGCCAGCAGTAGGCGGCAGTTAACCAATGAGCAGTTCTTC.

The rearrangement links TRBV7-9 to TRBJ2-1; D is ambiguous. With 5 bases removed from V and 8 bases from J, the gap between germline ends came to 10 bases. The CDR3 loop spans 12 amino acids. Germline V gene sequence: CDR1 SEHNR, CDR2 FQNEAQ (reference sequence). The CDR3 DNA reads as TGTGCCAGCAGCACTCCGTATGATGAGCAGTTCTTC. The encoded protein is CASSTPYDEQFF.

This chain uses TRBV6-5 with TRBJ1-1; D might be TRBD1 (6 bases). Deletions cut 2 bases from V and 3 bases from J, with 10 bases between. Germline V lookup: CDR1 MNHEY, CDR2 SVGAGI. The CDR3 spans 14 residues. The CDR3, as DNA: TGTGCCAGCAGTTACGCCGACAGGCACACTGAAGCTTTCTTT. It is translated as CASSYADRHTEAFF.

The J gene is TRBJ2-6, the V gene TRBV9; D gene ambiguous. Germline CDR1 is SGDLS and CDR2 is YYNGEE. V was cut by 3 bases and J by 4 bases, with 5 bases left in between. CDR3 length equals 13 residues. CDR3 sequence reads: CASSGAGANVLTF. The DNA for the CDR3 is TGTGCCAGCAGCGGCGCGGGGGCCAACGTCCTGACTTTC.

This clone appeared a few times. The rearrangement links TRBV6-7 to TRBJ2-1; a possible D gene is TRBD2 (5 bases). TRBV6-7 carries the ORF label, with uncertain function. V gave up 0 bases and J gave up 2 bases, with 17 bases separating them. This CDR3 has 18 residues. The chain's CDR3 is CASSYSLPGRETYNEQFF. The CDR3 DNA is TGTGCCAGCAGTTACTCTCTTCCGGGAAGGGAGACCTACAATGAGCAGTTCTTC.

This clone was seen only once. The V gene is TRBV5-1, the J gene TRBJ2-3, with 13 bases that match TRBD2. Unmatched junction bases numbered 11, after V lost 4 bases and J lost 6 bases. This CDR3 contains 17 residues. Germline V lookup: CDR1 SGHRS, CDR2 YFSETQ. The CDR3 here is CASSRTSGGASGDTQYF. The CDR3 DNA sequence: TGCGCCAGCAGCAGAACTAGCGGGGGGGCCTCGGGGGATACGCAGTATTTT.